This T cell receptor (beta chain) was observed in a study of prognosis after radiotherapy for stage I lung cancer. Study overall: Stage I non-small cell lung cancer patients were enrolled from 2018 to early 2019. Radiotherapy: SBRT, 3 to 5 fractions, biologically effective dose at least 100 Gy.

The germline V gene has CDR1 SGHNT and CDR2 YENEEA. This CDR3 contains 14 residues. Deletions cut 1 base from V and 7 bases from J, with 11 bases between. As to this clonotype: It is likely a read error: a sequence one base away is far more abundant.

It was by two-round multiplex PCR that TCR beta CDR3 was amplified from genomic DNA. Every TRBV and TRBJ gene had its own specific primer in first-round PCR. It was universal primers that the second PCR round used. One entry per CDR3 protein, called by TCRdb with MiXCR from the multiplex PCR reads. Here the sample spans 31,000 or so distinct CDR3 sequences, about half being singletons. This sequence was found in a donor aged 50 or older with non-small cell lung cancer. The starting material was PBMCs, obtained before or after stereotactic body radiation therapy (not recorded which). The V gene is TRBV11-3, the J gene TRBJ1-5, with D unclear. CDR3 in amino acids: CASSLGGTGQPQHF. CDR3 sequence (DNA): TGTGCCAGCAGCTTAGGGGGTACGGGACAGCCCCAGCATTTT.